A selection of T cell receptor beta chains follows, all from one sample in a study of CD8 T cells in Susac syndrome. TCRdb ran MiXCR on the immunoSEQ multiplex PCR reads and lists one entry per CDR3 protein. This sample has approximately 170,000 distinct CDR3 sequences, with about 92% found just once. Sequenced input: CD4+ T cells from PBMCs. The receptors were gathered from a human donor in good health. Each CDR3 is given without its conserved first and last residue. The order of the fields is V gene, CDR3 protein.

>TRBV25-1
ASSEYLGADSNQPQH
>TRBV19
ASSIDGDQPQH
>TRBV5-1
ASSLVSGAYGYT
>TRBV20-1
SARDMRDYGYT
>TRBV5-1
ASGDRVTSGPRV
>TRBV6-5
ASSPTGNGYT
>TRBV14
ASSQGNREHEQF
>TRBV2
ASSERVTGELF
>TRBV3-1
ASSQDASEAF
>TRBV5-1
ASSLEAGGRTDTQY
>TRBV19
ASSILVGPSGEQY
>TRBV6-2/TRBV6-3
ASSTYSGGAFNEQF
>TRBV6-1
ASRSSGGATGENTGELF
>TRBV20-1
SARDSGGGGYGYT
>TRBV21-1
ASSKAHTEAF
>TRBV7-8
ASSSQDRGQFGYT
>TRBV5-1
ASSLEGPREKLF
>TRBV30
AWSVAEGYT
>TRBV6-5
ASRPTGGWYEQY
>TRBV7-8
ASSLGLHYLNQPQH
>TRBV5-1
ASSLGRMSSYEQY
>TRBV14
ASSQTSGEYQETQY
>TRBV20-1
SARGASGAYEQY
>TRBV25-1
ASSSVTSGNTIY